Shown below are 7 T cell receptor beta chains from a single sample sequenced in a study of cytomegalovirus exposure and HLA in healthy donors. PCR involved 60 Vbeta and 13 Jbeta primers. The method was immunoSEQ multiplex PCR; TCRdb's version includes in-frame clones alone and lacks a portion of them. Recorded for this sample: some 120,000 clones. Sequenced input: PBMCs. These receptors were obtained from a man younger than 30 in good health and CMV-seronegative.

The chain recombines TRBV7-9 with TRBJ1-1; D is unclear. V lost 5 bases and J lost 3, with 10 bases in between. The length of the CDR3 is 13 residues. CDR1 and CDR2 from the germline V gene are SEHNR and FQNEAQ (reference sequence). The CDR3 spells CASSKYIDTEAFF. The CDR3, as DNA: TGTGCCAGCAGCAAATACATCGACACTGAAGCTTTCTTT.

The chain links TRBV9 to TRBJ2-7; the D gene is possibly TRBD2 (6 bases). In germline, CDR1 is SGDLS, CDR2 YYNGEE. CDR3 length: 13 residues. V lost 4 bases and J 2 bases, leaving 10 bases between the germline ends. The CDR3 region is CASSPGGPYEQYF. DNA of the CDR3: TGTGCCAGCAGCCCCGGGGGTCCCTACGAGCAGTACTTC.

CDR3 DNA: TGTGCCAGCATTTTAGCACAGGGGGCGAACACTGAAGCTTTCTTT. Its translation is CASILAQGANTEAFF. This chain joins TRBV6-1 and TRBJ1-1, with 9 bases lining up with TRBD1. CDR1 and CDR2 (germline): MNHNS, SASEGT. Unmatched junction bases numbered 7, after V lost 7 bases and J lost 1 base. The CDR3 spans 15 residues.

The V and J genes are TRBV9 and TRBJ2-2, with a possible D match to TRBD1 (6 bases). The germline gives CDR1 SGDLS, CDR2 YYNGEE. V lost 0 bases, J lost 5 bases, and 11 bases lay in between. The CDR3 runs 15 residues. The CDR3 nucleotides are TGTGCCAGCAGCGTAGGGTCAGGGGAAACCGGGGAGCTGTTTTTT. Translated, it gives CASSVGSGETGELFF.

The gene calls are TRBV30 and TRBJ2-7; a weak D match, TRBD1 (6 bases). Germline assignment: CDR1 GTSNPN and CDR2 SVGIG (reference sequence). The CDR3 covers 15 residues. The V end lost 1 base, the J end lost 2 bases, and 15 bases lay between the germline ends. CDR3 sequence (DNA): TGTGCCTGGAGTGAAAGGCAGGGGAACCCCTACGAGCAGTACTTC. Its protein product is CAWSERQGNPYEQYF.

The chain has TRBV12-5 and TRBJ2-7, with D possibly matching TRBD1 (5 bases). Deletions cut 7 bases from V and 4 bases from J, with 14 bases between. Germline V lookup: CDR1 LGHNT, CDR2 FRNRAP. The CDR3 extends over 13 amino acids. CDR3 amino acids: CASAPTDLYEQYF. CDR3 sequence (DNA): TGTGCTAGTGCCCCGACAGACCTGTACGAGCAGTACTTC.

The DNA of the CDR3 is TGTGCCAGCAGGATGTCGGGGGGACAGGACTACGAGCAGTACTTC. Protein product: CASRMSGGQDYEQYF. The V gene is TRBV4-2, the J gene TRBJ2-7; D possibly corresponds to TRBD1 (8 bases). V lost 6 bases and J lost 3, with 18 bases in between. CDR3 length: 15 residues. Germline loops: CDR1 LGHNA, CDR2 YNFKEQ.